The present entry profiles one T cell receptor beta chain with its context. Its antigen is undetermined. This sample stems from a study of Ad26.COV2.S vaccination and SARS-CoV-2 variants. Overall study results and limits: It is possible that the TCR breadth and depth analyses underestimated the total T cell responses. Vaccine and placebo recipients had similar non-spike TCR breadth. Recipients given vaccine exceeded placebo recipients in spike-specific TCR breadth.

The data were produced by immunoSEQ multiplex PCR, yet TCRdb's version contains in-frame clones alone and is incomplete. The data hold around 300,000 clones, with less than 90% observed a single time. Treatment specified: roughly 18 received Ad26.COV2.S at low or high dose, single or two shots; roughly five received placebo; per-sample allocation not given. Specimen acquisition occurred on day 63 following the initial vaccine or placebo injection. This Boston cohort included adults aged 18-55 years. Material: peripheral blood, obtained in a trial of Ad26.COV2.S vaccine versus placebo. The receptor's source is a person aged 18 to 59 who received the Ad26.COV2.S COVID-19 vaccine or a placebo.

The CDR3 reads CASSLDGAVEAFF. The CDR3 DNA reads TGCGCCAGCAGCTTGGATGGGGCCGTTGAAGCTTTCTTT. The chain carries TRBV5-1 and TRBJ1-1, with D maybe TRBD1 (5 bases). V lost 0 bases, J lost 7 bases, and 10 bases lay in between. This CDR3 is 13 amino acids long. The germline V gene encodes CDR1 SGHRS and CDR2 YFSETQ.